Presented here are 18 T cell receptor beta chains from one specimen sequenced in a study of blood T cell repertoires in COVID-19. The protocol was immunoSEQ multiplex PCR, while the TCRdb copy is restricted to in-frame clones and leaves out a portion. This sample yields approximately 390,000 clones, of which about 87% are seen a single time; roughly 9.4% belongs to the top ten. The sample was PBMCs or T cells enriched from blood (not recorded which). These receptor sequences come from a woman between 50 and 59 years old who had recovered from COVID-19.

The genes are TRBV10-3 and TRBJ1-1; 7 bases line up with TRBD1. CDR1 ENHRY and CDR2 SYGVKD come from the germline V gene. The ends lost 6 bases at V and 4 bases at J; junction bases unmatched: 8. The CDR3 totals 14 residues. CDR3 sequence reads: CAIRPQGTFTEAFF. CDR3 DNA sequence: TGTGCCATCAGACCACAGGGGACCTTCACTGAAGCTTTCTTT.

This clone was seen a handful of times. The V call is TRBV6-6, the J call TRBJ1-6, with D maybe TRBD1 (6 bases). V was pared by 5 bases and J by 5 bases, with 16 bases between. The CDR3 is 16 amino acids. In germline, CDR1 is MNHNY, CDR2 SVGAGI (reference sequence). CDR3 DNA: TGTGCCAGCAGTCGAGGGGGGGGGTGGAATAATTCACCCCTCCACTTT. It encodes CASSRGGGWNNSPLHF.

The V call is TRBV6-1, the J call TRBJ1-2; D unclear. Per germline, CDR1 MNHNS and CDR2 SASEGT. The CDR3 contains 15 residues. V lost 0 bases, J lost 3 bases, and 11 bases lay in between. CDR3 amino acids: CASSEAVSTHYGYTF. CDR3 nucleotide sequence: TGTGCCAGCAGTGAAGCCGTCTCCACTCACTATGGCTACACCTTC.

The chain carries TRBV28 and TRBJ1-2; D remains ambiguous. Germline loops: CDR1 MDHEN, CDR2 SYDVKM. CDR3 length: 12 residues. Trimming stripped 7 bases from V and 6 bases from J, with 12 bases between. CDR3 protein: CASTVESHGYTF. The CDR3 DNA sequence: TGTGCCAGCACCGTAGAATCCCATGGCTACACCTTC.

CDR3 DNA sequence: TGTGCCAGCAGCTTAGAGACTAGCGGGGGGACCGGGGAGCTGTTTTTT. Translating it yields CASSLETSGGTGELFF. This chain joins TRBV7-6 and TRBJ2-2; 13 positions match TRBD2. Germline trimming cut 1 base from V and 5 bases from J; bases unmatched to any gene: 1. CDR1 is SGHVS, CDR2 FNYEAQ, per germline. The CDR3 is 16 residues long.

The genes are TRBV29-1 and TRBJ2-7, with 8 positions matching TRBD1. The germline V gene has CDR1 SQVTM and CDR2 ANQGSEA. V lost 7 bases and J lost 7; bases outside the gene matches: 12. The CDR3 is 13 amino acids. The CDR3: CSASGTGVFEQYF. DNA for the CDR3: TGCAGCGCGTCCGGGACAGGCGTATTTGAGCAGTACTTC.

The CDR3, as DNA: TGTGCCAGCAGCCCCGGACAGGGCGGAGGAAACACCATATATTTT. This sequence encodes CASSPGQGGGNTIYF. The chain joins TRBV6-2 or TRBV6-3 to TRBJ1-3, with 8 nucleotides matching TRBD1. Trimming removed 6 bases from V and 4 bases from J; junction bases left unmatched: 8. Germline CDR1 is MNHEY and CDR2 is SVGEGT. The length of the CDR3 is 15 residues.

This chain links TRBV5-6 with TRBJ1-1, with D perhaps matching TRBD1 (5 bases). The ends were cut back, 3 bases at V and 4 bases at J, with 25 bases in the middle. This CDR3 is 18 amino acids long. Germline CDR1 and CDR2: SGHDT and YYEEEE. CDR3 in amino acids: CASSSSGGASGWGTEAFF. CDR3 sequence (DNA): TGTGCCAGCAGCTCCTCAGGAGGGGCCTCAGGTTGGGGCACTGAAGCTTTCTTT.

Here the CDR3 DNA reads TGTGCCAGCAGCTTACGCGGGGGGCGCACCGGGGAGCTGTTTTTT. This sequence encodes CASSLRGGRTGELFF. The chain employs TRBV7-2 and TRBJ2-2; 8 bases fit TRBD2. J gave up 4 bases and V 2 bases, and 3 bases lay outside the gene matches. This CDR3 has 15 residues. Germline CDR1 reads SGHTA; CDR2 reads FQGNSA.

The chain uses TRBV2 and TRBJ1-1; D is possibly TRBD1 (6 bases). Trimming shortened V by 1 base and J by 4 bases, and 13 bases separated the two germline ends. The germline CDR1 and CDR2 sequences are SNHLY and FYNNEI. CDR3 size: 15 residues. CDR3 in DNA: TGTGCCAGCAGTGAAGTGACAGGCCGAAGCACTGAAGCTTTCTTT. This codes for CASSEVTGRSTEAFF. Combining the CDR3 with reference TRBV2 and TRBJ1-1 gives the whole variable domain EPEVTQTPSHQVTQMGQEVILRCVPISNHLYFYWYRQILGQKVEFLVSFYNNEISEKSEIFDDQFSVERPDGSNFTLKIRSTKLEDSAMYFCASSEVTGRSTEAFFGQGTRLTVV.

The chain is built from TRBV9 and TRBJ2-4; TRBD2 matches 10 bases. Germline assignment: CDR1 SGDLS and CDR2 YYNGEE. J was trimmed by 6 bases and V by 3 bases; bases with no gene match: 12. The CDR3 sequence is 17 residues long. CDR3 sequence reads: CASSDTPIAGGLNIQYF. CDR3 in DNA: TGTGCCAGCAGCGACACCCCTATAGCGGGGGGATTAAACATTCAGTACTTC.

The chain employs TRBV3-1 (or the pseudogene TRBV3-2) and TRBJ1-2; 11 bases align to TRBD1. With V trimmed by 0 bases and J by 5 bases, 2 bases remained unmatched. Per the germline V gene, CDR1 is LGHDT and CDR2 is YNNKEL (reference sequence). The CDR3 has 15 amino acids. CDR3 bases: TGTGCCAGCAGCCAAGACAGGGACAGGGGGTATGGCTACACCTTC. Encoded protein: CASSQDRDRGYGYTF.

The chain has TRBV18 and TRBJ2-2; tentative D call: TRBD1 (5 bases). Trimming shortened V by 3 bases and J by 5 bases, and 13 bases separated the two germline ends. Germline values: CDR1 KGHSH, CDR2 LQKENI. There are 15 residues in the CDR3. As DNA, the CDR3 is TGTGCCAGCTCACCCCAGACAGTCTTTACCGGGGAGCTGTTTTTT. Translating gives CASSPQTVFTGELFF.

The V and J genes are TRBV5-1 and TRBJ1-2; TRBD1 matches at 11 bases. V lost 10 bases, J lost 8 bases, and 7 bases stayed unmatched. The germline gives CDR1 SGHRS, CDR2 YFSETQ. CDR3 length equals 12 residues. This CDR3 is CAVWTGGLGYTF. The CDR3 DNA reads as TGCGCCGTTTGGACAGGGGGCTTAGGCTACACCTTC.

The V gene is TRBV11-2, the J gene TRBJ1-2, with TRBD1 as a possible D gene (6 bases). The CDR3 is 16 residues long. Trimming took 5 bases from V and 3 from J, leaving 19 bases between them. From germline, CDR1 is SGHAT and CDR2 FQNNGV. CDR3 residues: CASSRQTGGADYGYTF. The CDR3 DNA reads TGTGCCAGCAGCCGCCAGACGGGGGGCGCTGACTATGGCTACACCTTC. The full variable domain, in which reference TRBV11-2 and TRBJ1-2 provide the parts outside the CDR3, is EAGVAQSPRYKIIEKRQSVAFWCNPISGHATLYWYQQILGQGPKLLIQFQNNGVVDDSQLPKDRFSAERLKGVDSTLKIQPAKLEDSAVYLCASSRQTGGADYGYTFGSGTRLTVV.

In DNA, the CDR3 is TGTGCCAGCAGCTCGAGGCGACCAACTAACTATGGCTACACCTTC. It is translated as CASSSRRPTNYGYTF. The chain couples TRBV7-2 to TRBJ1-2; the D is unclear. The V gene's germline CDR1 is SGHTA and CDR2 FQGNSA. The CDR3 has 15 amino acids. Trimming pared 4 bases from V and 0 bases from J, leaving 12 bases between.

There are a few counts of this clone. J is TRBJ1-4 and V is TRBV5-1; 7 bases match TRBD1. There are 17 residues in the CDR3. From germline, CDR1 is SGHRS and CDR2 YFSETQ. V gave up 3 bases and J gave up 6 bases; unmatched junction bases: 14. CDR3 sequence: CASSSRGEGHYDEKLFF. The CDR3 DNA reads as TGCGCCAGCAGCTCCAGGGGGGAAGGGCATTATGATGAAAAACTGTTTTTT.

The DNA for the CDR3 is TGTGCCAGCAGTCCGGGGGTCCCCGAGCAGTACTTC. This encodes CASSPGVPEQYF. This chain links TRBV12-3 or TRBV12-4 with TRBJ2-7; weak D call: TRBD2 (6 bases). This CDR3 has 12 amino acids. Deletions cut 5 bases from V and 6 bases from J, with 11 bases between.